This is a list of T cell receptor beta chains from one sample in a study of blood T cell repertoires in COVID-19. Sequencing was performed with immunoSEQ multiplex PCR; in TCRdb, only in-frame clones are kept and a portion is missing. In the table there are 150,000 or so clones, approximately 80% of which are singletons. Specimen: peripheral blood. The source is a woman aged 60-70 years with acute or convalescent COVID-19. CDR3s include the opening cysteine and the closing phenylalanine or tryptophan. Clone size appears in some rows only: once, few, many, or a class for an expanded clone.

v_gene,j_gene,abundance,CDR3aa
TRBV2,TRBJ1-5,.,CASQGAGGNQPQHF
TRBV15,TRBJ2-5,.,CATSLLAGGRETQYF
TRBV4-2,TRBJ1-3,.,CASSQALAVSGNTIYF
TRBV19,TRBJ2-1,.,CASSGLGISSYNEQFF
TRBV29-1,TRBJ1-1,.,CSVGGRGGTEAFF
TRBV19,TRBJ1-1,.,CASTLGGGVNTEAFF
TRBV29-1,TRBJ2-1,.,CSVVKGDGEQFF
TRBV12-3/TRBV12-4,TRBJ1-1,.,CASSLARAEAFF
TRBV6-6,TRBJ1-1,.,CASRESEAFF
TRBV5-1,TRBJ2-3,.,CASTLQEITDTQYF
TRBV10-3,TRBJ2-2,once,CAISESVAGALGTGELFF
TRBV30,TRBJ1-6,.,CAWSLGDRGYYNSPLHF
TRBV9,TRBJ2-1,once,CASSPTSGGYNEQFF
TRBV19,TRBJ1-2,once,CASRQLQVLGGYTF
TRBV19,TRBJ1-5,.,CASSILQGGNQPQHF
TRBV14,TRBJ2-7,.,CASSQDIISYEQYF
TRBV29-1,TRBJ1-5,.,CSVRDSPERPQHF
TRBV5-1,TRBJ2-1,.,CASSLDGTTPYNEQFF
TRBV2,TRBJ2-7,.,CASNPRDRLYEQYF
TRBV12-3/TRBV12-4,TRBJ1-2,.,CASRPQGAYGYTF